This T cell receptor (beta chain) was observed in a study of shared clonotypes between healthy human individuals. CD45RO-negative CD8 cells positively selected for CCR7 made up the naive population, which excluded terminally differentiated effector memory CD45RA+ cells. The CDR3 totals 12 residues. Trimming cost V 6 bases and J 9 bases, with 12 bases left between them. Germline V gene sequence: CDR1 SNHLY, CDR2 FYNNEI. The assay was immunoSEQ multiplex PCR, and TCRdb's table has in-frame clones only and misses some. This sample has some 2,000,000 clones, with over 85% found just once. The chain has TRBV2 and TRBJ2-1; TRBD2 might be the D (5 bases). This TCR was sampled from a man younger than 35 in good health. The sample comprised naive CD8+ T cells sorted from blood. The CDR3 sequence is CASRPGGGEQFF. CDR3 coding DNA: TGTGCCAGCAGGCCAGGTGGAGGTGAGCAGTTCTTC.